These 4 T cell receptor beta chains originate from one sample sequenced in a study of beta chain features in type 1 diabetes. Their antigen targets remain unknown. Every isolated RNA sample was fully reverse transcribed, so sequencing captured expressed TCRB transcripts. The assay was immunoSEQ multiplex PCR, and TCRdb's table has in-frame clones only and misses some. The sample lists 300,000 to 350,000 clones, about 13% occurring once. Findings of the study overall: Significant though moderate, a shortening of TCRB CDR3s appeared in all four CD4+ subsets of Type 1 diabetes patients.

Specimen: naive CD4+ T cells from blood. The receptor source for this set is a woman younger than 30 with type 1 diabetes.

V gene TRBV25-1 combines with J gene TRBJ2-2; the D gene is possibly TRBD2 (7 bases). CDR1 and CDR2 (germline): MGHDK, SYGVNS. The CDR3 is made up of 16 amino acids. V shed 4 bases and J shed 3 bases, with 15 bases lying between them. The chain's CDR3 is CASSVPGGADTGELFF. CDR3 DNA sequence: TGTGCCAGCAGTGTTCCGGGGGGCGCGGACACCGGGGAGCTGTTTTTT.

The chain carries TRBV6-1 and TRBJ2-1, with D possibly matching TRBD2 (5 bases). Looked up from germline, CDR1 is MNHNS and CDR2 is SASEGT. The CDR3 has 16 residues. With 4 bases removed from V and 1 base from J, the gap between germline ends came to 14 bases. This chain's CDR3 is CASSVYSGPSYNEQFF. CDR3 nucleotides: TGTGCCAGCAGTGTCTACAGCGGCCCATCCTACAATGAGCAGTTCTTC.

The chain has TRBV7-3 and TRBJ2-1, with TRBD2 identical over 11 bases. The CDR3 contains 15 residues. Germline CDR1 is SGHTA and CDR2 is FQGTGA. V shed 4 bases and J 7 bases; nucleotides not matched to a gene: 6. CDR3 nucleotides: TGTGCCAGCAGCTACAGACTAGCGGGAACGAATGAGCAGTTCTTC. It is translated as CASSYRLAGTNEQFF.

The rearrangement uses TRBV5-1 and TRBJ2-2; D possibly corresponds to TRBD2 (6 bases). V gave up 0 bases and J gave up 4 bases, with 13 bases separating them. The CDR3 totals 16 residues. The germline CDR1 and CDR2 sequences are SGHRS and YFSETQ. Here the CDR3 reads CASSLVRGSFTGELFF. The CDR3 DNA sequence: TGCGCCAGCAGCTTGGTTCGGGGGTCGTTCACCGGGGAGCTGTTTTTT.